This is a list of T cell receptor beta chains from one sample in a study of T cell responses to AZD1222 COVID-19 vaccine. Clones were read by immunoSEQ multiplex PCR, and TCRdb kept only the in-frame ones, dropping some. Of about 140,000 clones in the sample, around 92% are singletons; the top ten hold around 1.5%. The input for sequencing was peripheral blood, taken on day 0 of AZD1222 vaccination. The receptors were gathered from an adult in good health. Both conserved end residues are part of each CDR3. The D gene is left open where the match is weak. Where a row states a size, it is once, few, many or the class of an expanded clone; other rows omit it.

CDR3nt: TGTGCCAGCAGCTCCGGGGACACCATATATTTT
CDR3aa: CASSSGDTIYF
j_gene: TRBJ1-3
d_gene: NA
v_gene: TRBV7-3
abundance: NA

CDR3nt: TGTGCCAGCAGCTTAGGTTTGGGACAGGGGACGGGCTACACCTTC
CDR3aa: CASSLGLGQGTGYTF
j_gene: TRBJ1-2
d_gene: TRBD1
v_gene: TRBV7-8
abundance: NA

CDR3nt: TGTGTTAGCGGGAGGGAGTCGAATGAGCAGTTCTTC
CDR3aa: CVSGRESNEQFF
j_gene: TRBJ2-1
d_gene: TRBD2
v_gene: TRBV12-3/TRBV12-4
abundance: NA

CDR3nt: TGTGCCAGCAGCTTAGACCAGACCTCTGCCGGAAACACCATATATTTT
CDR3aa: CASSLDQTSAGNTIYF
j_gene: TRBJ1-3
d_gene: NA
v_gene: TRBV11-3
abundance: NA

CDR3nt: TGTGCCAGCAGTTTAACCCTACAGGGAAGAAAGCAGTACTTC
CDR3aa: CASSLTLQGRKQYF
j_gene: TRBJ2-7
d_gene: NA
v_gene: TRBV27
abundance: NA

CDR3nt: TGTGCCAGTAGTATGGTTAGCGGGGGAAGGTTGGCAGATACGCAGTATTTT
CDR3aa: CASSMVSGGRLADTQYF
j_gene: TRBJ2-3
d_gene: TRBD2
v_gene: TRBV19
abundance: NA

CDR3nt: TGTGCCAGCAGTCCGAACAGGGTTGAGCCCCAGCATTTT
CDR3aa: CASSPNRVEPQHF
j_gene: TRBJ1-5
d_gene: NA
v_gene: TRBV6-5
abundance: few

CDR3nt: TGTGCCAGCAGCCCAGCGGGAGGGGCCTACGAGCAGTACTTC
CDR3aa: CASSPAGGAYEQYF
j_gene: TRBJ2-7
d_gene: TRBD2
v_gene: TRBV14
abundance: NA

CDR3nt: TGTGCCAGCAGCTTACAGGGGGTGGGTAGTCAGCCCCAGCATTTT
CDR3aa: CASSLQGVGSQPQHF
j_gene: TRBJ1-5
d_gene: TRBD1
v_gene: TRBV7-2
abundance: NA

CDR3nt: TGTGCCAGCAGTTTATGTGCGGGGGCCTGTGGCTACACCTTC
CDR3aa: CASSLCAGACGYTF
j_gene: TRBJ1-2
d_gene: NA
v_gene: TRBV27
abundance: once

CDR3nt: TGTGCCAGCAGTTACACAAGCAATCAGCCCCAGCATTTT
CDR3aa: CASSYTSNQPQHF
j_gene: TRBJ1-5
d_gene: NA
v_gene: TRBV6-6
abundance: few

CDR3nt: TGTGCCAGCAGCTTACTAGCGGGATGGGGGAGCTCCTACAATGAGCAGTTCTTC
CDR3aa: CASSLLAGWGSSYNEQFF
j_gene: TRBJ2-1
d_gene: TRBD2
v_gene: TRBV7-8
abundance: NA

CDR3nt: TGTGCCAGCAGTTTTGGAGGTGTCGGTGGAAACACCATATATTTT
CDR3aa: CASSFGGVGGNTIYF
j_gene: TRBJ1-3
d_gene: NA
v_gene: TRBV28
abundance: NA

CDR3nt: TGTGCCAGCAGTTTGGGGAGTGGGCGCAATCAGCCCCAGCATTTT
CDR3aa: CASSLGSGRNQPQHF
j_gene: TRBJ1-5
d_gene: NA
v_gene: TRBV27
abundance: NA